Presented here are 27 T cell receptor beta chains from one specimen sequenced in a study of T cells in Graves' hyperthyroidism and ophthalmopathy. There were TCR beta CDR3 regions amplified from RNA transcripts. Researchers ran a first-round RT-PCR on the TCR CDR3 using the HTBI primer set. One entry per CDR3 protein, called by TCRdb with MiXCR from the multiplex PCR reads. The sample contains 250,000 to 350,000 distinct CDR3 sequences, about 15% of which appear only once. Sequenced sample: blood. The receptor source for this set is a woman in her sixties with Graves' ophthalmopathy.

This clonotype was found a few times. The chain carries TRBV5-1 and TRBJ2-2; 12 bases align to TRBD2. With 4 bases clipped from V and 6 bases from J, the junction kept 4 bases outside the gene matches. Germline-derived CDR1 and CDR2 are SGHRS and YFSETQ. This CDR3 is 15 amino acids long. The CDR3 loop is CASSARLAGAGELFF. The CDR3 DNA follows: TGCGCCAGCAGCGCGAGACTAGCGGGAGCCGGGGAGCTGTTTTTT.

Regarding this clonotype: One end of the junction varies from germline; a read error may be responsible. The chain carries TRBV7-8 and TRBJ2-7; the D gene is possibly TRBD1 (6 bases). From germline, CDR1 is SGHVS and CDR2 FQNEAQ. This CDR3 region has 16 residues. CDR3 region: CASSQELAGRGYEQYF. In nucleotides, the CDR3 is TGCGCCAGCAGCCAAGAACTTGCCGGCAGGGGCTACGAGCAGTACTTC.

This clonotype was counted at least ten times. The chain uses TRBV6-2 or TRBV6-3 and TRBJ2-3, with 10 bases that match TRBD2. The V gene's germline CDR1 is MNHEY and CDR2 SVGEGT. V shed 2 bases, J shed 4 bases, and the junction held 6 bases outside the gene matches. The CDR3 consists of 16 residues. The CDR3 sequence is CASSYSSGRLPDTQYF. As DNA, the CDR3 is TGTGCCAGCAGTTACAGTAGCGGGAGGTTGCCAGATACGCAGTATTTT.

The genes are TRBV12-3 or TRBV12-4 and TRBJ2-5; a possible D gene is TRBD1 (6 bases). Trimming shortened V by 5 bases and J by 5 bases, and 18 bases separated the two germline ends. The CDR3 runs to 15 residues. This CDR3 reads CASSALRGIQETQYF. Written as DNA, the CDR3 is TGTGCCAGCAGTGCCCTGAGGGGGATCCAGGAGACCCAGTACTTC.

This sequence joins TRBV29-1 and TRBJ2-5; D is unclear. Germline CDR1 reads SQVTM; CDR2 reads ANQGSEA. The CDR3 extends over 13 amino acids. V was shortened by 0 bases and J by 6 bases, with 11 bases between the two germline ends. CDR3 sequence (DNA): TGCAGCGTTGAAGAGGGATTCCAGAAGACCCAGTACTTC. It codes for CSVEEGFQKTQYF.

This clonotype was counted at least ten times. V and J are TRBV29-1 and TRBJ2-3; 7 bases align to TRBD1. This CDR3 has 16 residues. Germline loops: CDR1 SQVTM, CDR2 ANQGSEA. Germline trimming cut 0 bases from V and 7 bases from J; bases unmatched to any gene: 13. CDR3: CSVEDPLQGVLYTQYF. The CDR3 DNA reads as TGCAGCGTTGAAGATCCCCTCCAGGGGGTTCTGTATACGCAGTATTTT.

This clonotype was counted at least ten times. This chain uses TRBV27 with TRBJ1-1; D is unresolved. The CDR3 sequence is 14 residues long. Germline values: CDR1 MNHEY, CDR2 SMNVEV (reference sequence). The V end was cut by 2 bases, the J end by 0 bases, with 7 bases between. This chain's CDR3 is CASSLQSMNTEAFF. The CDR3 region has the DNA TGTGCCAGCAGTTTACAGAGCATGAACACTGAAGCTTTCTTT.

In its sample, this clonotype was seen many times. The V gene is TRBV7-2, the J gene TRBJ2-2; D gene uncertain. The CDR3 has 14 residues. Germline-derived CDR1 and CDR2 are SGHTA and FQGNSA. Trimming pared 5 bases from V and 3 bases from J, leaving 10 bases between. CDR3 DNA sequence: TGTGCCAGCAGCCCCTACACTTACACCGGGGAGCTGTTTTTT. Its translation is CASSPYTYTGELFF.

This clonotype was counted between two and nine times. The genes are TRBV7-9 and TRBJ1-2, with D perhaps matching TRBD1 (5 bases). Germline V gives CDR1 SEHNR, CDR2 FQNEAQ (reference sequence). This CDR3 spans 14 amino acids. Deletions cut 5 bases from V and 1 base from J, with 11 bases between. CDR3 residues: CASSPPRDNYGYTF. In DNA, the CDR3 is TGTGCCAGCAGCCCTCCCAGGGATAACTATGGCTACACCTTC.

CDR3 amino acids: CASSQGTGDSSYNSPLHF. The CDR3 region has the DNA TGTGCCAGCAGCCAAGGGACAGGGGACAGCTCCTATAATTCACCCCTCCACTTT. V gene TRBV7-3 combines with J gene TRBJ1-6; 10 nucleotides match TRBD1. Germline V gene lookup returns CDR1 SGHTA and CDR2 FQGTGA. This CDR3 is built from 18 residues. V was pared by 5 bases and J by 0 bases, with 7 bases of the junction left unmatched.

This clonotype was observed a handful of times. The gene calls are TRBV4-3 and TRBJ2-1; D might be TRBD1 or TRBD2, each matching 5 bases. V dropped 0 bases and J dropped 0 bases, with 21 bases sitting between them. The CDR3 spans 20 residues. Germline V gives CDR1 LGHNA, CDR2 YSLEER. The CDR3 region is CASSQEINDRDGLSYNEQFF. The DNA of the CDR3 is TGCGCCAGCAGCCAAGAGATAAACGACCGGGACGGGCTCTCCTACAATGAGCAGTTCTTC.

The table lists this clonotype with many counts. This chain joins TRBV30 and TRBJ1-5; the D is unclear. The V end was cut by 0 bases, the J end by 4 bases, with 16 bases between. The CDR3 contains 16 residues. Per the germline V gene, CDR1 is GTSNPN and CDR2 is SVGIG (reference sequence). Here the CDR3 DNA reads TGTGCCTGGAGTGTGGGTCAGAACACGGGGAATCAGCCCCAGCATTTT. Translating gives CAWSVGQNTGNQPQHF.

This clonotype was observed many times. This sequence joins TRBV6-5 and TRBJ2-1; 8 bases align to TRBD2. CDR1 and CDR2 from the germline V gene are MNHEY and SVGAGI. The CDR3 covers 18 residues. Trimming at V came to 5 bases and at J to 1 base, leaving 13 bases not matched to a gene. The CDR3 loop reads CASSLTPGGPGSYNEQFF. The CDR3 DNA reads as TGTGCCAGCAGTCTTACGCCGGGGGGGCCGGGGTCCTACAATGAGCAGTTCTTC.

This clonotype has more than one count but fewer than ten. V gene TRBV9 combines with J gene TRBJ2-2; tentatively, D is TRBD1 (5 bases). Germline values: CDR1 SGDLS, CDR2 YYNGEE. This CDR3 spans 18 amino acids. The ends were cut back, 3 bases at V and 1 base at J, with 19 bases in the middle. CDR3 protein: CASSDGPTAPLNTGELFF. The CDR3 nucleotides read TGTGCCAGCAGCGACGGGCCGACAGCGCCTTTGAACACCGGGGAGCTGTTTTTT.

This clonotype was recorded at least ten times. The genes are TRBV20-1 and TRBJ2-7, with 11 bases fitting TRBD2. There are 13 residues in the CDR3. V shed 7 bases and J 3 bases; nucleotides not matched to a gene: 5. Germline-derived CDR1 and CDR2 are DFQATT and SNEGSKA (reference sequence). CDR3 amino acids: CSVLAGGGYEQYF. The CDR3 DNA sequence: TGCAGTGTTTTAGCGGGAGGGGGCTACGAGCAGTACTTC.

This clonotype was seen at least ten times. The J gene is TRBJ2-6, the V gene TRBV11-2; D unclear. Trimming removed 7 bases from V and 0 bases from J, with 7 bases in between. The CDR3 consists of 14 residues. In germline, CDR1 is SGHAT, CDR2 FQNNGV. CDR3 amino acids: CASTFSSGANVLTF. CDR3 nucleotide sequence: TGTGCCAGCACTTTCTCCTCTGGGGCCAACGTCCTGACTTTC.

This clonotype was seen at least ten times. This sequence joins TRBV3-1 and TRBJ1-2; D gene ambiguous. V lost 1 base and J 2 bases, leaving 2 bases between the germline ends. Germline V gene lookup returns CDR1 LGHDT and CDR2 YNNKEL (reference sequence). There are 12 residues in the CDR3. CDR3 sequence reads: CASSQVNYGYTF. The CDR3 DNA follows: TGTGCCAGCAGCCAAGTAAACTATGGCTACACCTTC.

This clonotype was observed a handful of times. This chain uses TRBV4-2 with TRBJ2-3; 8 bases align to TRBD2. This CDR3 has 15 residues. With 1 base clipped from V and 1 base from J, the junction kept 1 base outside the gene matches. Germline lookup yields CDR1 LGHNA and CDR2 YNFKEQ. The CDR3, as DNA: TGTGCCAGCAGCCAAGCGGGGGGGCGCACAGATACGCAGTATTTT. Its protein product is CASSQAGGRTDTQYF.

The CDR3 region is CASSRPGTGQFF. CDR3 coding DNA: TGTGCCAGCAGCCGTCCCGGGACAGGGCAGTTCTTC. The rearrangement links TRBV3-1 to TRBJ2-1; TRBD1 agrees at 8 bases. V lost 4 bases to trimming and J lost 12 bases; unmatched junction nucleotides: 5. This CDR3 has 12 residues. Germline V gene data show CDR1 as LGHDT and CDR2 as YNNKEL (reference sequence).

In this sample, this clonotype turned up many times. CDR3 sequence reads: CSATPGATNEKLFF. The CDR3 DNA reads as TGCAGTGCTACCCCAGGGGCAACTAATGAAAAACTGTTTTTT. V usage is TRBV20-1 and J usage is TRBJ1-4, with TRBD1 as a possible D gene (6 bases). Germline lookup yields CDR1 DFQATT and CDR2 SNEGSKA (reference sequence). Deletions cut 4 bases from V and 0 bases from J, with 9 bases between. This CDR3 region has 14 residues.

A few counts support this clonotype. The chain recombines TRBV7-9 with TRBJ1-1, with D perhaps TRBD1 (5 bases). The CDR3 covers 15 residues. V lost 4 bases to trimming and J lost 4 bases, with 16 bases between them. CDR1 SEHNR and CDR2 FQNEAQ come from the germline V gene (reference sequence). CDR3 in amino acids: CASSSPVQGGTEAFF. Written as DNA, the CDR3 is TGTGCCAGCAGCTCGCCAGTGCAGGGAGGCACTGAAGCTTTCTTT. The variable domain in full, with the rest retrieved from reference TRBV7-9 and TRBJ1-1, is DTGVSQNPRHKITKRGQNVTFRCDPISEHNRLYWYRQTLGQGPEFLTYFQNEAQLEKSRLLSDRFSAERPKGSFSTLEIQRTEQGDSAMYLCASSSPVQGGTEAFFGQGTRLTVV.

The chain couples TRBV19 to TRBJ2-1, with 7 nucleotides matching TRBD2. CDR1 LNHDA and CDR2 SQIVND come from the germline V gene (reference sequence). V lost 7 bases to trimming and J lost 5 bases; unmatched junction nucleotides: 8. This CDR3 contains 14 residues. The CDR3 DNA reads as TGTGCCAGTATGGGCGGGAGTTACGACAATGAGCAGTTCTTC. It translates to CASMGGSYDNEQFF.

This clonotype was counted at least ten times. In DNA form, the CDR3 reads TGTGCCAGCAGCTTGGCGGGGGCGAATTCACCCCTCCACTTT. This codes for CASSLAGANSPLHF. V and J are TRBV5-5 and TRBJ1-6; tentatively, D is TRBD1 (6 bases). There are 14 residues in the CDR3. Germline-derived CDR1 and CDR2 are SGHKS and YYEKEE (reference sequence). V dropped 0 bases and J dropped 7 bases, with 8 bases sitting between them.

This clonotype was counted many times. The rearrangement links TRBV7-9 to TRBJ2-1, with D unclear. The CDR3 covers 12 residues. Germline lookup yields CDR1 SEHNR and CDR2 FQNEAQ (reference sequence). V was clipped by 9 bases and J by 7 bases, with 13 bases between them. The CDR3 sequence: CASRPIGNEQFF. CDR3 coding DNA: TGTGCCAGTCGGCCCATAGGGAATGAGCAGTTCTTC.

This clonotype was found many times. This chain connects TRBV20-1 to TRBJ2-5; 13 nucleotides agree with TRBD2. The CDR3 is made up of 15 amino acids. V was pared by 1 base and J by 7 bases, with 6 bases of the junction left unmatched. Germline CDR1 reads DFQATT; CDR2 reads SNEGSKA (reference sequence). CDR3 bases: TGCAGTGCTAGAGTGGGACTAGCGGGAATCGCGACCCAGTACTTC. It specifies CSARVGLAGIATQYF.

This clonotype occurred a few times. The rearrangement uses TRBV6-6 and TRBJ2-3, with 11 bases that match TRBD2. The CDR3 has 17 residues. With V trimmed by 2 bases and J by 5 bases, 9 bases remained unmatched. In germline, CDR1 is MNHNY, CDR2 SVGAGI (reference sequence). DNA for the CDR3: TGTGCCAGCAGTTACGGTCCTAGTAGCGGGGGGGGAGATACGCAGTATTTT. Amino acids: CASSYGPSSGGGDTQYF.

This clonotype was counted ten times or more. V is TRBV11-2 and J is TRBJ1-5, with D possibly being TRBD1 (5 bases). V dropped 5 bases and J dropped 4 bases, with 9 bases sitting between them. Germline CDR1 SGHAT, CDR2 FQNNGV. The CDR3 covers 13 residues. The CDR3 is CASSVWGNQPQHF. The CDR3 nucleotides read TGTGCCAGCAGCGTCTGGGGGAATCAGCCCCAGCATTTT.